This TCR beta chain stems from a study of control samples from healthy donors and cancer patients. Sequencing used immunoSEQ multiplex PCR; TCRdb keeps in-frame clones, though not all of them. Counted here are over 150,000 clones, 85% to 95% occurring once; the ten biggest clones make up 1.1% to 1.5%. The sequence was collected from a woman aged 18-29 years in good health. The sequencing sample was made of blood.

The CDR3 bases are TGTGCCAGCAGTGCGGGTAGCAATCAGCCCCAGCATTTT. Translation gives CASSAGSNQPQHF. The chain combines TRBV2 with TRBJ1-5; D is uncertain. This CDR3 is built from 13 residues. V shed 4 bases and J shed 0 bases, with 4 bases lying between them. CDR1 is SNHLY, CDR2 FYNNEI, per germline.